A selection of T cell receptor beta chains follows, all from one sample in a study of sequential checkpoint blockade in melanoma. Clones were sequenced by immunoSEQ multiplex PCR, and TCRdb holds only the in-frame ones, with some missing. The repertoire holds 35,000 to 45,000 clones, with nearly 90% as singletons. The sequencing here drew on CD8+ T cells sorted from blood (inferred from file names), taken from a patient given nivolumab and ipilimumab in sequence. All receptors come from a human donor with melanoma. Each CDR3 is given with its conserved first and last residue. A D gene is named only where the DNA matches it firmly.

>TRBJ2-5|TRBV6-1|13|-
CASSESVQETQYF
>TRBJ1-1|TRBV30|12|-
CAWSATGPEAFF
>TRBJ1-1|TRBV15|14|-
CATSRDRQGTEAFF
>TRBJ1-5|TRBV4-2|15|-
CASSQEAGANQPQHF
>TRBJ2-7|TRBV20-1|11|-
CSAQRAGEQYF
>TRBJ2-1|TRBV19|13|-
CASSYDRPTEQFF
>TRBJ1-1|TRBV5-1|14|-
CASSPIGVLPEAFF
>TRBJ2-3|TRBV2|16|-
CASSEVADSSTDTQYF
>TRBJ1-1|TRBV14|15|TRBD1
CASSPTTGYFTEAFF
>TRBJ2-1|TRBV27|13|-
CASSSSGYNEQFF
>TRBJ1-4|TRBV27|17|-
CASSFTFRGGTNEKLFF
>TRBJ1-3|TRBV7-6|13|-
CASSLTEVNTIYF
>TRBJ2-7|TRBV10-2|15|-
CASSESTGKTYEQYF
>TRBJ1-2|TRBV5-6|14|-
CASSYIQVNYGYTF
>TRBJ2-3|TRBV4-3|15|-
CASSQDGSGRDTQYF
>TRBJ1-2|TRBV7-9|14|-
CASSTGRGGDGYTF
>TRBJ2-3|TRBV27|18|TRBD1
CASSLSIETGVSTDTQYF
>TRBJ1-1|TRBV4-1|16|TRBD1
CASSPTTGAMNTEAFF
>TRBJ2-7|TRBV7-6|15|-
CASSLWAGTSYEQYF
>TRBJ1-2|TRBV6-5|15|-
CASSYIPGGVQGYTF
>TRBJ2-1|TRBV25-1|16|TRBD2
CASSEWGLAGYNEQFF
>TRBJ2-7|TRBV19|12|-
CASSMGLGEQYF
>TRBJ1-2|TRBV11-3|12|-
CASSMTGYGYTF
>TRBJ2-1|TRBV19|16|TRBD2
CASTPRLAGGLREQFF
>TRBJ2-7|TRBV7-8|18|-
CASSRRRVLFVPPYEQYF
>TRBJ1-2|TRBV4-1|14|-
CASSQVRGGYGYTF
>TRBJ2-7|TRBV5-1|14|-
CASSLAGRVLEQYF
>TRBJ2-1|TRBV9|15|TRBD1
CASSVEGQGKHEQFF
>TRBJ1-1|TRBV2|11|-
CASMEVTEAFF
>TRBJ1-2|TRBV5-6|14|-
CASSLAGGYYGYTF
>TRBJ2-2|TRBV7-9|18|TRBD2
CASSIGQPSGRAPGELFF
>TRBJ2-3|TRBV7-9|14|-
CASSLGGLADTQYF
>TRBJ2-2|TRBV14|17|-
CASSPNPGHSNTGELFF
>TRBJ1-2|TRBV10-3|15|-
CAISADTKANYGYTF
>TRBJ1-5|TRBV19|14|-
CASSLDSGNQPQHF
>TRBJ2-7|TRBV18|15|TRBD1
CASSGRTGKRYEQYF
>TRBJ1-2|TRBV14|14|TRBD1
CASSQGQVNYGYTF
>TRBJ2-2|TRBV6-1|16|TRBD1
CASSEFGQGYTGELFF
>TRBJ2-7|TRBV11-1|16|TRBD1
CASSLRSGTASYEQYF
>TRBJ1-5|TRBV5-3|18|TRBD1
CARSTPWEGTGSYQPQHF
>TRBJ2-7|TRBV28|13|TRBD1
CASSPRTGGEQYF